The present entry profiles one T cell receptor beta chain with its context. Data came from immunoSEQ multiplex PCR; TCRdb stores just in-frame clones and leaves some out. The sample carries about 75,000 clones, around 74% recorded once. The sample originates from a study of blood T cell repertoires in COVID-19. About the research overall: Acute and convalescent COVID-19 specimens originated in the United States, Italy and Spain.

Germline V gives CDR1 KGHSH, CDR2 LQKENI. V shed 0 bases and J shed 4 bases, with 9 bases lying between them. This CDR3 comprises 15 residues. The source material was peripheral blood. The chain employs TRBV18 and TRBJ2-2; D unclear. The source is a woman of 80 years or more with active or convalescent COVID-19. The CDR3 region has the DNA TGTGCCAGCTCACCACCTGGGCAGATCACCGGGGAGCTGTTTTTT. Its translation is CASSPPGQITGELFF. Complete variable domain (other parts from reference TRBV18 and TRBJ2-2): NAGVMQNPRHLVRRRGQEARLRCSPMKGHSHVYWYRQLPEEGLKFMVYLQKENIIDESGMPKERFSAEFPKEGPSILRIQQVVRGDSAAYFCASSPPGQITGELFFGEGSRLTVL.